This T cell receptor (beta chain) was recovered during a study of graft-versus-host responses after intestinal transplantation. Study results and limitations: Peak circulating GvH clone levels tracked with early post-transplant HvG declines.

Germline V lookup: CDR1 SGHRS, CDR2 YFSETQ. CDR3 length: 15 amino acids. Trimming took off 4 bases at V and 5 bases at J, with 18 bases between the two ends. Method: immunoSEQ multiplex PCR; TCRdb's copy keeps in-frame clones and lacks some. The sample records around 36,000 clones, about 95% being singletons. With regard to this clone: Antigen: not known.

The chain employs TRBV5-1 and TRBJ1-2; tentatively, D is TRBD1 (5 bases). This sequence originates from a human donor who was the organ donor for an intestinal transplant. This material consisted of unstimulated CD8+ T cells sorted from spleen or lymph node cells, taken before transplant. CDR3 sequence reads: CASSDLPGTLYGYTF. For the CDR3, the DNA is TGCGCCAGCAGCGACCTACCCGGGACCCTTTATGGCTACACCTTC. Full variable domain (missing parts from reference TRBV5-1 and TRBJ1-2): KAGVTQTPRYLIKTRGQQVTLSCSPISGHRSVSWYQQTPGQGLQFLFEYFSETQRNKGNFPGRFSGRQFSNSRSEMNVSTLELGDSALYLCASSDLPGTLYGYTFGSGTRLTVV.